This TCR beta chain is from a study of T cells in localized non-small cell lung cancer. Points on this clone: Its target is not known.

Using immunoSEQ multiplex PCR, the repertoire was profiled, and TCRdb retains in-frame clones only, with some absent. This table holds around 25,000 clones, under 90% found once. Findings and caveats of the study: Adjacent lung tissue had a median 57 of the top 100 clones found in the tumor. Peak T cell clonality was found in uninvolved adjacent lung, exceeding tumor. Higher T cell density in the blood was associated with longer overall survival, whereas higher adjacent-lung clonality associated with shorter survival. A single tumor region was sequenced, leaving heterogeneity possible.

The sequence derives from a man aged 40 to 75 with stage I squamous cell lung carcinoma. Here the sequenced sample was peripheral blood, taken before any cancer treatment.

CDR3 DNA: TGCGCCAGCAGCCTTCGGGGGGATAGCAATCAGCCCCAGCATTTT. This sequence encodes CASSLRGDSNQPQHF. The genes are TRBV4-1 and TRBJ1-5; maybe TRBD1 (5 bases). Germline lookup yields CDR1 MGHRA and CDR2 YSYEKL. The CDR3 has 15 residues. V was shortened by 4 bases and J by 0 bases, with 10 bases between the two germline ends.